Each of the 21 T cell receptor beta chains below was sequenced from the same sample in a study of T-cell reconstitution after alpha-beta-depleted transplantation in children. Unique molecular identifiers featured in how the TCRbeta library was prepared. A single record per CDR3 protein comes from TCRdb applying MiXCR to the PCR reads. Altogether tens of thousands of distinct CDR3 sequences are present, 52% being singletons, with the ten largest covering roughly two fifths. The material was peripheral blood, obtained before TCRalphabeta/CD19-depleted stem cell transplant. These receptors all stem from a boy under two years old with SCID, due to receive a stem cell transplant.

This clonotype was seen a few times. V is TRBV6-1 and J is TRBJ1-6; unclear D gene. V lost 7 bases, J lost 0 bases, and 7 bases lay in between. CDR1 is MNHNS, CDR2 SASEGT, per germline. This CDR3 has 14 amino acids. The CDR3 spells CASTGSSYNSPLHF. The CDR3 nucleotides are TGTGCCAGCACCGGAAGCTCCTATAATTCACCCCTCCACTTT.

V usage is TRBV7-9 and J usage is TRBJ1-5, with a possible D match to TRBD1 (6 bases). Germline V gives CDR1 SEHNR, CDR2 FQNEAQ (reference sequence). The CDR3 runs to 16 residues. The germline V and J ends were trimmed by 1 base and 4 bases, with 14 bases remaining between them. The CDR3 spells CASSLDGGRRNQPQHF. CDR3 bases: TGTGCCAGCAGCTTAGACGGGGGGCGCCGGAATCAGCCCCAGCATTTT.

The chain has TRBV7-2 and TRBJ2-7; D is tentatively TRBD1 or TRBD2 (5 bases each). This CDR3 is 13 amino acids long. CDR1 SGHTA and CDR2 FQGNSA come from the germline V gene. V lost 4 bases to trimming and J lost 7 bases, with 14 bases between them. CDR3 DNA: TGTGCCAGCAGCTACATGGGGGTGGGTGAGCAGTACTTC. Its protein product is CASSYMGVGEQYF.

The CDR3 sequence: CASSSSTGAEAFF. The CDR3 DNA reads as TGTGCCAGCAGCTCCTCTACCGGCGCTGAAGCTTTCTTT. This rearrangement joins TRBV7-8 to TRBJ1-1; D is ambiguous. This CDR3 spans 13 amino acids. CDR1 and CDR2 from the germline V gene are SGHVS and FQNEAQ. V lost 4 bases and J 6 bases, leaving 12 bases between the germline ends.

The genes are TRBV3-1 and TRBJ2-3; D unclear. Germline values: CDR1 LGHDT, CDR2 YNNKEL (reference sequence). The length of the CDR3 is 12 residues. V lost 6 bases and J lost 5, with 9 bases in between. The CDR3: CASSPLRDTQYF. The CDR3 DNA follows: TGTGCCAGCAGTCCCCTTCGAGATACGCAGTATTTT.

V gene TRBV10-2 combines with J gene TRBJ2-1; D tentatively reads TRBD1 or TRBD2 (6 bases each). Germline values: CDR1 WSHSY, CDR2 SAAADI. Trimming cost V 8 bases and J 0 bases, with 14 bases left between them. This CDR3 is built from 15 residues. As DNA, the CDR3 is TGCGCCAGCCACGGGGGCCCAAGCTCCTACAATGAGCAGTTCTTC. Translating gives CASHGGPSSYNEQFF.

The CDR3 DNA sequence: TGCGCCAGCAGCTTAGACGGGGAGGAGGGGTACTTC. Translated, it gives CASSLDGEEGYF. This sequence joins TRBV5-1 and TRBJ2-7; weak D call: TRBD2 (6 bases). In germline, CDR1 is SGHRS, CDR2 YFSETQ. The CDR3 covers 12 residues. Trimming shortened V by 2 bases and J by 12 bases, and 15 bases separated the two germline ends.

The V and J genes are TRBV4-1 and TRBJ2-1, with TRBD2 matching over 7 bases. The CDR3 covers 16 residues. V shed 3 bases and J 9 bases; nucleotides not matched to a gene: 14. Germline CDR1 is MGHRA and CDR2 is YSYEKL. The CDR3 DNA sequence: TGCGCCAGCAGCCAGAGTAGCGGGCCCCTCGGGGTTGAGCAGTTCTTC. The encoded protein is CASSQSSGPLGVEQFF.

The CDR3 bases are TGCAGTGCTAAGGGGCCCGGGACAGGGGGCTACGAGCAGTACTTC. As protein: CSAKGPGTGGYEQYF. This chain connects TRBV20-1 to TRBJ2-7, with 11 bases aligning to TRBD1. Germline CDR1 DFQATT, CDR2 SNEGSKA (reference sequence). The CDR3 has 15 amino acids. The V gene end was trimmed by 4 bases and the J gene end by 3 bases; junction bases not matched to a gene: 8.

The V call is TRBV25-1, the J call TRBJ2-1, with D maybe TRBD1 (6 bases). Germline V gene lookup returns CDR1 MGHDK and CDR2 SYGVNS. The CDR3 loop spans 16 amino acids. Trimming took off 3 bases at V and 3 bases at J, with 15 bases between the two ends. DNA of the CDR3: TGTGCCAGCAGTGATGGGCAGGGGCCGATCTACAATGAGCAGTTCTTC. It codes for CASSDGQGPIYNEQFF.

The chain couples TRBV29-1 to TRBJ1-1, with D possibly being TRBD1 (6 bases). Germline V CDR1 and CDR2: SQVTM, ANQGSEA. The germline V and J ends were trimmed by 3 bases and 1 base, with 12 bases remaining between them. The CDR3 loop spans 14 amino acids. CDR3 sequence: CSVEEGGWNTEAFF. The CDR3 bases are TGCAGCGTTGAGGAGGGGGGGTGGAACACTGAAGCTTTCTTT.

The rearrangement uses TRBV20-1 and TRBJ2-5, with 10 bases fitting TRBD1. The CDR3 sequence is 15 residues long. Trimming cost V 6 bases and J 4 bases; bases outside gene matches: 11. Germline-derived CDR1 and CDR2 are DFQATT and SNEGSKA (reference sequence). CDR3 nucleotide sequence: TGCAGTGCCATAAACTTGGACAGGGGGTTAGAGACCCAGTACTTC. This gives the protein CSAINLDRGLETQYF.

This chain links TRBV20-1 with TRBJ2-3; unclear D gene. The CDR3 spans 15 residues. Germline values: CDR1 DFQATT, CDR2 SNEGSKA (reference sequence). V lost 1 base and J 1 base, leaving 12 bases between the germline ends. In DNA, the CDR3 is TGCAGTGCTAGAGCCTCGGGCCTCCGCACAGATACGCAGTATTTT. Protein: CSARASGLRTDTQYF.

The rearrangement joins TRBV7-6 to TRBJ2-1; unclear D gene. Germline values: CDR1 SGHVS, CDR2 FNYEAQ. V lost 5 bases and J 7 bases, leaving 9 bases between the germline ends. CDR3 length: 12 amino acids. This chain's CDR3 is CASSPHPNEQFF. The CDR3 nucleotides read TGTGCCAGCAGCCCCCATCCGAATGAGCAGTTCTTC.

The chain employs TRBV7-6 and TRBJ1-5, with unresolved D. V was cut by 2 bases and J by 2 bases, with 10 bases left in between. The CDR3 is 15 residues long. In germline, CDR1 is SGHVS, CDR2 FNYEAQ. DNA of the CDR3: TGTGCCAGCAGCTTACCTCTCAATGGCAATCAGCCCCAGCATTTT. Amino acid sequence: CASSLPLNGNQPQHF.

The J gene is TRBJ2-5, the V gene TRBV4-2, with TRBD2 as a possible D gene (6 bases). CDR1 is LGHNA and CDR2 is YNFKEQ in the germline V gene. This CDR3 has 16 amino acids. The germline V and J ends were trimmed by 0 bases and 5 bases, with 16 bases remaining between them. CDR3 sequence reads: CASSQDWVAADETQYF. In DNA form, the CDR3 reads TGTGCCAGCAGCCAAGATTGGGTAGCGGCTGATGAGACCCAGTACTTC.

The chain carries TRBV12-3 or TRBV12-4 and TRBJ2-2; D unresolved. The CDR3 runs 13 residues. Trimming pared 3 bases from V and 6 bases from J, leaving 8 bases between. This CDR3 reads CASSFPDSGELFF. The CDR3 DNA sequence: TGTGCCAGCAGTTTCCCCGATTCCGGGGAGCTGTTTTTT.

The chain is built from TRBV5-1 and TRBJ1-1, with a possible D match to TRBD1 (6 bases). This CDR3 spans 15 amino acids. The germline gives CDR1 SGHRS, CDR2 YFSETQ. V lost 4 bases and J lost 1, with 14 bases in between. The CDR3: CASSSQGGRNTEAFF. DNA for the CDR3: TGCGCCAGCAGCAGCCAAGGGGGGAGGAACACTGAAGCTTTCTTT.

The chain couples TRBV11-3 to TRBJ2-1; D tentatively reads TRBD1 or TRBD2 (6 bases each). Germline lookup yields CDR1 SGHNT and CDR2 YENEEA. The CDR3 contains 16 residues. V lost 4 bases and J 0 bases, leaving 13 bases between the germline ends. CDR3 sequence: CASSSYPGASYNEQFF. The CDR3 region has the DNA TGTGCCAGCAGCTCCTACCCGGGGGCCTCCTACAATGAGCAGTTCTTC.

This clonotype was recorded a few times. The CDR3 is CASSLGGAGTGELFF. CDR3 bases: TGTGCCAGCAGCTTAGGTGGGGCGGGTACCGGGGAGCTGTTTTTT. The genes are TRBV7-2 and TRBJ2-2, with D perhaps assigned TRBD1 or TRBD2 (5 bases each). This CDR3 has 15 residues. From germline, CDR1 is SGHTA and CDR2 FQGNSA. The germline V and J ends were trimmed by 1 base and 5 bases, with 11 bases remaining between them.

J is TRBJ2-1 and V is TRBV4-1, with 10 bases fitting TRBD2. Germline-derived CDR1 and CDR2 are MGHRA and YSYEKL. CDR3 size: 15 residues. V lost 3 bases and J lost 6; bases outside the gene matches: 5. For the CDR3, the DNA is TGCGCCAGCAGCCATCCTAGCGGGGGTTTCAATGAGCAGTTCTTC. It codes for CASSHPSGGFNEQFF.